A selection of T cell receptor beta chains follows, all from one sample in a study of CD8+ T cells in alopecia areata. Assay used: immunoSEQ multiplex PCR; TCRdb lists only in-frame clones, some missing. The sample yields about 140,000 clones, around 86% seen once. This material consisted of CD8+ T cells sorted from blood, taken at week 4, from a patient treated with tofacitinib. These receptors all stem from a human donor with alopecia areata. The CDR3 runs from the conserved cysteine through the conserved F or W. The D gene is left open where the match is weak. Not every row has a clone size; where given, it reads once, few, many or a size class.

j_call v_call cdr3_length clone_size d_call cdr3_nt cdr3_aa
TRBJ2-5 TRBV7-9 16 few . TGTGCCAGCAGCCTCGCTCTCCGGGACATCAAGGAGACCCAGTACTTC CASSLALRDIKETQYF
TRBJ2-5 TRBV27 15 . TRBD2 TGTGCCAGCAGCCCGACTAGCGGGAGCTACGAGACCCAGTACTTC CASSPTSGSYETQYF
TRBJ2-7 TRBV11-2 17 . . TGTGCCAGCAGCTTAGATCAGTGGGCAGGGGGGAACTACGAGCAGTACTTC CASSLDQWAGGNYEQYF
TRBJ2-7 TRBV27 15 . TRBD2 TGTGCCAGCAGTTTATCGACTAGCGGGAGCTACGAGCAGTACTTC CASSLSTSGSYEQYF
TRBJ2-7 TRBV18 17 . TRBD1 TGTGCCAGCTCACCGGAATTCGGGACAGGGGGTTCCTACGAGCAGTACTTC CASSPEFGTGGSYEQYF
TRBJ2-7 TRBV27 14 . . TGTGCCAGCAGTTTAGGACCCCCGGGACGCGAGCAGTACTTC CASSLGPPGREQYF
TRBJ1-6 TRBV6-5 14 . . TGTGCCAGCAGTCCTCAGGGGCATAATTCACCCCTCCACTTT CASSPQGHNSPLHF
TRBJ2-7 TRBV5-4 14 . TRBD1 TGTGCCAGCAGCGACTGGACAGGGGGCTACGAGCAGTACTTC CASSDWTGGYEQYF
TRBJ2-5 TRBV6-5 14 . . TGTGCCAGCAGTACGCCAGCGAACCAAGAGACCCAGTACTTC CASSTPANQETQYF
TRBJ2-7 TRBV27 11 . . TGTGCCAGCTCTCAGGGACGCGAGCAGTACTTC CASSQGREQYF
TRBJ2-7 TRBV4-1 14 . TRBD2 TGCGCCAGCAGCCAAGGGTGGGGGGGCTACGAGCAGTACTTC CASSQGWGGYEQYF
TRBJ2-4 TRBV27 15 . . TGTGCCAGCCAACTTTCGCAGGCCGGGCTAAACATTCAGTACTTC CASQLSQAGLNIQYF
TRBJ2-1 TRBV29-1 14 . TRBD1 TGCAGCGTTGCCTACGGGACAGGGGCCAATGAGCAGTTCTTC CSVAYGTGANEQFF
TRBJ2-7 TRBV27 14 . TRBD2 TGTGCCAGCAGTTTTGGTCGGGAGGGCTACGAGCAGTACTTC CASSFGREGYEQYF
TRBJ1-1 TRBV30 12 . TRBD1 TGTGCCTGGAGTATTGGGACAGCTGAAGCTTTCTTT CAWSIGTAEAFF
TRBJ1-1 TRBV5-4 12 . . TGTGCCAGCAGCTTCCAGAACACTGAAGCTTTCTTT CASSFQNTEAFF
TRBJ2-3 TRBV28 13 . . TGTGCCAGCAGTTTCATTATAAGAGATACGCAGTATTTT CASSFIIRDTQYF
TRBJ2-1 TRBV5-8 13 . . TGTGCCAGCAGCTTGGCCGGGAGCAATGAGCAGTTCTTC CASSLAGSNEQFF
TRBJ2-3 TRBV11-2 11 . . TGTGCCAGCAGTCTCCGCAATACGCAGTATTTT CASSLRNTQYF
TRBJ1-2 TRBV9 14 . . TGTGCCAGCAGAGACGGTTCGACTAACTATGGCTACACCTTC CASRDGSTNYGYTF
TRBJ2-7 TRBV10-2 14 . . TGCGCCAGCAGTGAGGGGCTAGCGTCGTACGAGCAGTACTTC CASSEGLASYEQYF
TRBJ2-7 TRBV6-6 14 . TRBD1 TGTGCCAGCGAAACGAGGGGGCTAGCTTTCGAGCAGTACTTC CASETRGLAFEQYF
TRBJ2-7 TRBV9 14 . TRBD1 TGTGCCAGCAGCGTCGGGACAGGGATCTACGAGCAGTACTTC CASSVGTGIYEQYF
TRBJ2-3 TRBV20-1 11 . . TGCAGTGCCCCTTTTGCGGATACGCAGTATTTT CSAPFADTQYF
TRBJ2-3 TRBV7-8 16 . TRBD2 TGTGCCAGCAGCTTAGACAGGACTAGCGGGGAAGATACGCAGTATTTT CASSLDRTSGEDTQYF
TRBJ2-1 TRBV30 14 . . TGTGCCTGGAGCAGCGGTAGCGGTATCGATGAGCAGTTCTTC CAWSSGSGIDEQFF
TRBJ2-7 TRBV19 14 . . TGTGCCAGTAGTATCGCGGGACAGCACTACGAGCAGTACTTC CASSIAGQHYEQYF
TRBJ2-6 TRBV7-6 14 once . TGTGCCAGCTTCGGGGGCTCTGGGGCCAACGTCCTGACTTTC CASFGGSGANVLTF
TRBJ1-1 TRBV19 14 . . TGTGCCAGTAGTATTGGAAAGGTGAACACTGAAGCTTTCTTT CASSIGKVNTEAFF
TRBJ2-1 TRBV4-2 13 . TRBD2 TGTGCCAGCAGTAGCGGGGGGTTAGCTGAGCAGTTCTTC CASSSGGLAEQFF
TRBJ1-1 TRBV11-2 13 once TRBD1 TGTGCCAGCAGCTCAGGGACAGGCACTGAAGCTTTCTTT CASSSGTGTEAFF
TRBJ1-1 TRBV9 12 . . TGTGCCAGCAGCGGATCCCAGGGTAAAGCTTTCTTT CASSGSQGKAFF
TRBJ2-3 TRBV7-8 18 . TRBD2 TGTGCCAGCAGCTTAGGATCTGGCGGGAGTAAACGCACAGATACGCAGTATTTT CASSLGSGGSKRTDTQYF
TRBJ2-2 TRBV2 14 . . TGTGCCAGCAGTGAGAGGGGGGTCACCGGGGAGCTGTTTTTT CASSERGVTGELFF
TRBJ1-1 TRBV9 13 . . TGTGCCAGCAGCGCCCCCACGAACACTGAAGCTTTCTTT CASSAPTNTEAFF
TRBJ2-7 TRBV30 13 once . TGTGCCTGGAGCCGGGTAGTCGGCTACGAGCAGTACTTC CAWSRVVGYEQYF
TRBJ2-3 TRBV7-9 15 . TRBD2 TGTGCCACGCCATTCCAGCGGGGGGACACAGATACGCAGTATTTT CATPFQRGDTDTQYF
TRBJ2-7 TRBV27 13 . . TGTGCCAGCAGTTTATTGACCGGCTACGAGCAGTACTTC CASSLLTGYEQYF
TRBJ2-6 TRBV6-6 14 . . TGTGCCAGCAGAAAGATCTCTGGGGCCAACGTCCTGACTTTC CASRKISGANVLTF
TRBJ1-2 TRBV7-9 16 . TRBD1 TGTGCCAGCAGCCTACCGGGACAGGGGTCCACCCGAGGCTACACCTTC CASSLPGQGSTRGYTF
TRBJ1-6 TRBV27 15 . TRBD1 TGTGCCAGCCACCCTTCCGGGGACAGGGGAAGGCCCCTCCACTTT CASHPSGDRGRPLHF
TRBJ2-2 TRBV13 18 . TRBD1 TGTGCCAGCAGCCCAGTTGGCGCCGGGACAGGGAACACCGGGGAGCTGTTTTTT CASSPVGAGTGNTGELFF